This entry lists 11 T cell receptor beta chains sequenced from one sample in a study of T cell clonotyping in hematopoietic cell transplantation. Clones were sequenced by immunoSEQ multiplex PCR, and TCRdb holds only the in-frame ones, with some missing. Of 7,900 or so clones listed, 70% to 90% are singletons. The sample consisted of PBMCs, taken 30 days after allogeneic stem cell transplant. Source of these receptors: a female patient aged 45-60 years who had an allogeneic stem cell transplant from an unrelated donor, so the T cells may come from the graft donor. Some clones in this sample may be carry-over from other donors' samples.

The CDR3 coding sequence is TGTGCCAGCAACAGGGGGGATCAGCCCCAGCATTTT. Protein product: CASNRGDQPQHF. V gene TRBV2 combines with J gene TRBJ1-5; 8 bases line up with TRBD1. V dropped 7 bases and J dropped 5; count of bases not matched to a gene: 1. CDR1 and CDR2 from the germline V gene are SNHLY and FYNNEI. This CDR3 has 12 residues.

The chain employs TRBV4-3 and TRBJ2-4; D unresolved. Germline CDR1 is LGHNA and CDR2 is YSLEER. V was cut by 4 bases and J by 0 bases, with 7 bases left in between. The CDR3 runs to 14 residues. In DNA, the CDR3 is TGCGCCAGCAGCCCTAGACTAGCCAAAAACATTCAGTACTTC. Translated, it gives CASSPRLAKNIQYF.

The chain has TRBV2 and TRBJ1-2; no reliable D call. Trimming took off 1 base at V and 2 bases at J, with 11 bases between the two ends. Germline lookup yields CDR1 SNHLY and CDR2 FYNNEI. This CDR3 is 15 amino acids long. The CDR3 reads CASSEVWGSNYGYTF. The DNA of the CDR3 is TGTGCCAGCAGTGAAGTGTGGGGATCCAACTATGGCTACACCTTC.

V usage is TRBV6-1 and J usage is TRBJ2-2; D is ambiguous. The CDR3 covers 11 residues. Germline loops: CDR1 MNHNS, CDR2 SASEGT. V shed 8 bases and J shed 6 bases, with 7 bases lying between them. This chain's CDR3 is CASAKAGELFF. In nucleotides, the CDR3 is TGTGCCAGCGCAAAGGCCGGGGAGCTGTTTTTT.

The chain couples TRBV5-5 to TRBJ1-4; no reliable D call. The ends were cut back, 1 base at V and 12 bases at J, with 13 bases in the middle. The germline V gene encodes CDR1 SGHKS and CDR2 YYEKEE (reference sequence). The CDR3 has 13 amino acids. CDR3 DNA sequence: TGTGCCAGCAGCTTGCTGATGGGCGGGGAACTGTTTTTT. Its protein product is CASSLLMGGELFF.

In DNA, the CDR3 is TGTGCCAGCAGCTTACAGGGGGCGAATGGCTACACCTTC. It translates to CASSLQGANGYTF. V and J are TRBV7-2 and TRBJ1-2; the match to TRBD1 covers 8 bases. The CDR3 length is 13 residues. V lost 2 bases and J lost 6; bases outside the gene matches: 2. Germline loops: CDR1 SGHTA, CDR2 FQGNSA.

The V call is TRBV25-1, the J call TRBJ2-7; no clear D. The CDR3 runs to 14 residues. V dropped 5 bases and J dropped 3 bases, with 14 bases sitting between them. CDR1 and CDR2 from the germline V gene are MGHDK and SYGVNS. CDR3 residues: CASSTHDIIYEQYF. CDR3 bases: TGTGCCAGCAGTACCCACGACATAATCTACGAGCAGTACTTC.

This chain links TRBV29-1 with TRBJ2-3; D gene unclear. CDR3 length equals 12 residues. V shed 6 bases and J shed 3 bases, with 10 bases lying between them. Looked up from germline, CDR1 is SQVTM and CDR2 is ANQGSEA. CDR3 nucleotide sequence: TGCAGCGTGGATCCCTCGACAGATACGCAGTATTTT. This codes for CSVDPSTDTQYF.

This chain links TRBV6-1 with TRBJ1-1, with 8 bases matching TRBD1. Germline-derived CDR1 and CDR2 are MNHNS and SASEGT. This CDR3 is built from 13 residues. V dropped 6 bases and J dropped 5; count of bases not matched to a gene: 5. The CDR3 protein is CASRDRAGTEAFF. The CDR3 DNA reads as TGTGCCAGCAGGGACAGGGCGGGAACTGAAGCTTTCTTT.

This chain connects TRBV6-4 to TRBJ1-1, with D uncertain. From germline, CDR1 is MRHNA and CDR2 SNTAGT. The V end lost 4 bases, the J end lost 4 bases, and 13 bases lay between the germline ends. This CDR3 contains 14 residues. The CDR3 DNA is TGTGCCAGCAGTGCTGAGGGTATCAGCACTGAAGCTTTCTTT. This translates into CASSAEGISTEAFF.

This chain uses TRBV9 with TRBJ2-2; D is ambiguous. This CDR3 contains 13 residues. The V end was cut by 3 bases, the J end by 6 bases, with 9 bases between. Germline CDR1 is SGDLS and CDR2 is YYNGEE. The CDR3 DNA reads TGTGCCAGCAGCGACGACAACTCCGGGGAGCTGTTTTTT. Protein product: CASSDDNSGELFF.